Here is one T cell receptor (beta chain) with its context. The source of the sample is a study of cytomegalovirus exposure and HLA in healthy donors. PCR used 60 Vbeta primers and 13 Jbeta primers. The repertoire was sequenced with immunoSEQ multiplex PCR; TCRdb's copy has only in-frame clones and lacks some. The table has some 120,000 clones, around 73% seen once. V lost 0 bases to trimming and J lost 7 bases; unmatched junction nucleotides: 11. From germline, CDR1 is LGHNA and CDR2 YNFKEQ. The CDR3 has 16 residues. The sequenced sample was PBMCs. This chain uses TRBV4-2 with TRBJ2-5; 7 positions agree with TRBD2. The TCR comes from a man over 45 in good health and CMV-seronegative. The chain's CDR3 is CASSQEVRGGEATQYF. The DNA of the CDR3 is TGTGCCAGCAGCCAAGAGGTTCGGGGAGGGGAGGCGACCCAGTACTTC.